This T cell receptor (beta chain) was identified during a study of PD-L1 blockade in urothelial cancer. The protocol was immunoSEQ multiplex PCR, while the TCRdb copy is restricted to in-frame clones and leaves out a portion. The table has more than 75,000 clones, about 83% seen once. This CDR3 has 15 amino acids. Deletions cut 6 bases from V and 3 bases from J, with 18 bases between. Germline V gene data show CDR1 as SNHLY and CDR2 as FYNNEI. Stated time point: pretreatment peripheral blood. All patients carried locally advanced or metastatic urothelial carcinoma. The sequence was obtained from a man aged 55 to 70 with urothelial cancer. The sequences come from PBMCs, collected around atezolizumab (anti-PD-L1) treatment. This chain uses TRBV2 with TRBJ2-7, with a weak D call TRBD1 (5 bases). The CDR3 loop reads CASSARAVRLYEQYF. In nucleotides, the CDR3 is TGTGCCAGCAGCGCCAGGGCGGTGCGTCTCTACGAGCAGTACTTC.